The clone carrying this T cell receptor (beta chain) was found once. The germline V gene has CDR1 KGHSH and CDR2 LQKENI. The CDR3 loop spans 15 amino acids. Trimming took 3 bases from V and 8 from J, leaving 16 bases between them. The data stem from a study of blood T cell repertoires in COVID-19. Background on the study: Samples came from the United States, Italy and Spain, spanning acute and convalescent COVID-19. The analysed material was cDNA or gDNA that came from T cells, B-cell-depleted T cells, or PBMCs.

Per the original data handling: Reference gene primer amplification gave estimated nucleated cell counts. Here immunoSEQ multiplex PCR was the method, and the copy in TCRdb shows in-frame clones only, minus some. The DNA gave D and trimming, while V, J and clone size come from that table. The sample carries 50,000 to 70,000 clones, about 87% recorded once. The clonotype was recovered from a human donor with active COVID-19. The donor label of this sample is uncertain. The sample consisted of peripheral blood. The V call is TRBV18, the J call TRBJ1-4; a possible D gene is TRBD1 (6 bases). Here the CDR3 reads CASSPGATVNEKLFF. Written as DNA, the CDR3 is TGTGCCAGCTCACCGGGGGCGACAGTGAACGAAAAACTGTTTTTT.